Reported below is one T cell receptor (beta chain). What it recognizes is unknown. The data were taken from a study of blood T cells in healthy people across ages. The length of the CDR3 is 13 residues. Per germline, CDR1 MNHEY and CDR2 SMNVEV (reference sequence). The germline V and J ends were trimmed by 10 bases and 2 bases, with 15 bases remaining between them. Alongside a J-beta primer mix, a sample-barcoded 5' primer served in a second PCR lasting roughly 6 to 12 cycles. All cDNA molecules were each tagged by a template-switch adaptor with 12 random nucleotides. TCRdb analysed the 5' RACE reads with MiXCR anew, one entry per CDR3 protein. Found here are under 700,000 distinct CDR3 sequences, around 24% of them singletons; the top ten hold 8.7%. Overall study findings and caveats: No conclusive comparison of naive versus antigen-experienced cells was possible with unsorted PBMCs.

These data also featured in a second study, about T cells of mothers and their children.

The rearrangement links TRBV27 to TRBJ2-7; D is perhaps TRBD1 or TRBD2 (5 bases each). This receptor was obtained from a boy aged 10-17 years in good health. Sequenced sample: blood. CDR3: CANSLGDAYEQYF. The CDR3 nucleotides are TGTGCCAACAGCCTAGGGGACGCCTACGAGCAGTACTTC.